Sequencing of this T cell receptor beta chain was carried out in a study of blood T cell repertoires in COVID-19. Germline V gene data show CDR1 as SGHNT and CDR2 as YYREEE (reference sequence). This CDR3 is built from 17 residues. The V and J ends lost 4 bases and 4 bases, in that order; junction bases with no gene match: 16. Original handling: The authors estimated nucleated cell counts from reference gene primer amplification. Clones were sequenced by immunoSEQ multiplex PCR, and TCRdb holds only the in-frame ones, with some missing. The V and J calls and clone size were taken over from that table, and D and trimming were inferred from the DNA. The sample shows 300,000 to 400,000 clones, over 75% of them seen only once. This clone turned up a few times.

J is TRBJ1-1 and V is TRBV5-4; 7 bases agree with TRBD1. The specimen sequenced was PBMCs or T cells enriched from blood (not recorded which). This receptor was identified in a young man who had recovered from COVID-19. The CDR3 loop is CASSPSTGIKFGTEAFF. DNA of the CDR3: TGTGCCAGCAGCCCCTCGACAGGGATTAAGTTTGGCACTGAAGCTTTCTTT.